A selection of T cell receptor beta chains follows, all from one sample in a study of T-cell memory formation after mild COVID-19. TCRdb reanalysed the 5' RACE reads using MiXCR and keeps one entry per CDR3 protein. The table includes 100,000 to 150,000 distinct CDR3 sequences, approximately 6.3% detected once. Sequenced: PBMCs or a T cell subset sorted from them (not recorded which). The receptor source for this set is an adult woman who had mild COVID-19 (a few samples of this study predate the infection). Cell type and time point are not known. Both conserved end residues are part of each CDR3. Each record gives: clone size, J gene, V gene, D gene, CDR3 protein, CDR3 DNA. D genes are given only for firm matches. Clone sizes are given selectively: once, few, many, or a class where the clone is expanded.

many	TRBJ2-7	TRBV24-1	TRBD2	CATSDPKRTSGSYEQYF	TGTGCCACCAGTGATCCCAAACGAACTAGCGGCTCCTACGAGCAGTACTTC
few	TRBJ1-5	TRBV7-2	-	CASSLVAGNSNQPQHF	TGTGCCAGCAGCTTAGTGGCGGGGAATAGCAATCAGCCCCAGCATTTT
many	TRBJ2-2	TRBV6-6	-	CASSYRSRRAGELFF	TGTGCCAGCAGTTACCGGTCTAGGAGGGCCGGGGAGCTGTTTTTT
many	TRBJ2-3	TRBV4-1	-	CASSQEGGGSDTQYF	TGCGCCAGCAGCCAAGAGGGAGGGGGCTCAGATACGCAGTATTTT
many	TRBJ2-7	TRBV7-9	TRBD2	CASSDSGRRPYEQYF	TGTGCCAGCAGCGATAGCGGGAGAAGGCCCTACGAGCAGTACTTC
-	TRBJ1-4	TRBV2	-	CASSENGQGPEKLFF	TGTGCCAGCAGTGAAAATGGGCAGGGCCCCGAAAAACTGTTTTTT
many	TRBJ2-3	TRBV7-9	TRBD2	CASSLWREVSTDTQYF	TGTGCCAGCAGCTTATGGCGGGAGGTTAGCACAGATACGCAGTATTTT
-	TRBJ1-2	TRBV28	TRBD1	CASRPGTAIYGYTF	TGTGCCAGCAGACCAGGGACAGCTATCTATGGCTACACCTTC
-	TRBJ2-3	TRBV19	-	CASSILRGTDTQYF	TGTGCCAGTAGTATTTTGCGGGGCACAGATACGCAGTATTTT
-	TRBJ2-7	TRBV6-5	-	CASSYSIIGNEQYF	TGTGCCAGCAGTTACTCGATCATTGGAAACGAGCAGTACTTC
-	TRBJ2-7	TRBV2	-	CASSVMRFEQYF	TGTGCCAGCAGTGTTATGAGGTTCGAGCAGTACTTC
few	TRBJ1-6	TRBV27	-	CASRPRQANSPLHF	TGTGCCAGCAGACCTCGACAGGCTAATTCACCCCTCCACTTT
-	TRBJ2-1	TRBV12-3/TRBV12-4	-	CASSLSVQGNEQFF	TGTGCCAGCAGTTTAAGCGTTCAGGGGAATGAGCAGTTCTTC
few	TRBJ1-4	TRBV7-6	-	CASSSSLRANEKLFF	TGTGCCAGCAGCTCCTCGCTGAGGGCTAATGAAAAACTGTTTTTT
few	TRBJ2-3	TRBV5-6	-	CASSFSITGAPRATDTQYF	TGTGCCAGCAGCTTTTCTATCACGGGAGCTCCAAGGGCCACAGATACGCAGTATTTT
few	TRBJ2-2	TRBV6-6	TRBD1	CASSAGQEMNTGELFF	TGTGCCAGCAGTGCTGGACAGGAGATGAACACCGGGGAGCTGTTTTTT
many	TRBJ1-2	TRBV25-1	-	CASKGINYGYTF	TGTGCCAGCAAGGGCATTAACTATGGCTACACCTTC
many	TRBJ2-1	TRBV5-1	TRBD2	CASSLEVRTSGTLSYNEQFF	TGCGCCAGCAGCTTGGAGGTCCGGACTAGCGGGACCCTCTCCTACAATGAGCAGTTCTTC
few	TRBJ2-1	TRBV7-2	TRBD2	CASSLEQQRGDMFF	TGTGCCAGCAGCCTCGAACAGCAGCGGGGGGATATGTTCTTC
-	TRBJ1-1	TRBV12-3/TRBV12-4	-	CASSLRGVHTEAFF	TGTGCCAGCAGTTTAAGGGGAGTCCACACTGAAGCTTTCTTT
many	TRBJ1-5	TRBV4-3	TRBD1	CASSQGGDRGPNQPQHF	TGCGCCAGCAGCCAGGGGGGAGACAGGGGACCTAATCAGCCCCAGCATTTT
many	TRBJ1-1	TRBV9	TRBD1	CASSGVAGGTDTEAFF	TGTGCCAGCAGCGGGGTCGCAGGGGGCACGGACACTGAAGCTTTCTTT
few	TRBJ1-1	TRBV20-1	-	CSAEERRQQNTEAFF	TGCAGTGCGGAGGAAAGACGGCAACAGAACACTGAAGCTTTCTTT
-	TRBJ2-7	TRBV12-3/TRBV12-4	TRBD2	CASSLAQRGFSYEQYF	TGTGCCAGCAGTTTAGCGCAGCGGGGGTTCTCCTACGAGCAGTACTTC
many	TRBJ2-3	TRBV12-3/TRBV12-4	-	CASSFPVPEANTQYF	TGTGCCAGCAGTTTCCCCGTCCCGGAGGCAAATACGCAGTATTTT
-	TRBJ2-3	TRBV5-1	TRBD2	CASSPGTSGAEQYF	TGCGCCAGCAGCCCGGGGACTAGCGGGGCGGAGCAGTATTTT
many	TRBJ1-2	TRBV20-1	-	CSARNKDNYGYTF	TGCAGTGCCCGTAACAAAGACAACTATGGCTACACCTTC
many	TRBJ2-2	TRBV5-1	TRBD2	CASSLMAGGPSTGELFF	TGCGCCAGCAGCTTGATGGCGGGAGGGCCCTCGACCGGGGAGCTGTTTTTT
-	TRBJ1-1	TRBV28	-	CASRSRHTEAFF	TGTGCCAGTCGCTCCCGGCACACTGAAGCTTTCTTT
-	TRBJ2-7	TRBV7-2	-	CASSLMAQGNYEQYF	TGTGCCAGCAGCTTAATGGCTCAGGGAAACTACGAGCAGTACTTC
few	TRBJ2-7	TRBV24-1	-	CATSDSRGQSREQYF	TGTGCCACCAGTGATTCCCGCGGACAGTCGCGGGAGCAGTACTTC
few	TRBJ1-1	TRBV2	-	CASTVNTEAFF	TGTGCCAGCACTGTAAACACTGAAGCTTTCTTT
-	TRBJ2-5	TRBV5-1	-	CASSLKAETQYF	TGCGCCAGCAGCTTGAAGGCAGAGACCCAGTACTTC
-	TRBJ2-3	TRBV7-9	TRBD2	CASSFWRGGDTDTQYF	TGTGCCAGCAGCTTCTGGCGGGGGGGAGACACAGATACGCAGTATTTT
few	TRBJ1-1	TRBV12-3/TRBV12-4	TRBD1	CASSPTGQGRRGNTEAFF	TGTGCCAGCAGTCCTACAGGACAGGGCCGGCGGGGGAACACTGAAGCTTTCTTT
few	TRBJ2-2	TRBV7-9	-	CASSLKGPGELFF	TGTGCCAGCAGCTTAAAGGGACCCGGGGAGCTGTTTTTT
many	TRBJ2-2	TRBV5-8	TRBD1	CASSPGQGWAGELFF	TGTGCCAGCAGCCCCGGACAGGGTTGGGCCGGGGAGCTGTTTTTT
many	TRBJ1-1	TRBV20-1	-	CSAQLMNTEAFF	TGCAGTGCTCAACTTATGAACACTGAAGCTTTCTTT
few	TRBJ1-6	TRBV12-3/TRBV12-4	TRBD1	CASSSRTGANSPLHF	TGTGCCAGCAGTTCCCGGACAGGCGCTAATTCACCCCTCCACTTT
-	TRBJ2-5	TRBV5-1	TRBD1	CASTPGQGAGETQYF	TGCGCCAGCACCCCGGGACAGGGGGCTGGAGAGACCCAGTACTTC
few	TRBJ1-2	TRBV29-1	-	CSVDSEGEGYGYTF	TGCAGCGTTGACTCGGAGGGAGAGGGCTATGGCTACACCTTC